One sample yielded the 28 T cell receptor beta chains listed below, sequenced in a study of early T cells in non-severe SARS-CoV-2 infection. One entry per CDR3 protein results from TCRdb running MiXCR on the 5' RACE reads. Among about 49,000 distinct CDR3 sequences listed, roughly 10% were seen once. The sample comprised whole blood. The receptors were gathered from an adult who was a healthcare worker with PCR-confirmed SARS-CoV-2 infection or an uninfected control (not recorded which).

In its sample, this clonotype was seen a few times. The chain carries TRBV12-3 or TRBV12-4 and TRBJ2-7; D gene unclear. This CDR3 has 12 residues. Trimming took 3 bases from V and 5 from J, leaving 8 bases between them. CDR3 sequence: CASSFEVDEQYF. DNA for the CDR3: TGTGCCAGCAGTTTCGAGGTGGACGAGCAGTACTTC.

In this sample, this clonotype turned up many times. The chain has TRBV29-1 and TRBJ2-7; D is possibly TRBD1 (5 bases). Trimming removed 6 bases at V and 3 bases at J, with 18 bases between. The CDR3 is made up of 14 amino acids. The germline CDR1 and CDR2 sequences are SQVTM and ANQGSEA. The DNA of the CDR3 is TGCAGCGTCACGCAAGACAGAGGTAACTACGAGCAGTACTTC. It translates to CSVTQDRGNYEQYF.

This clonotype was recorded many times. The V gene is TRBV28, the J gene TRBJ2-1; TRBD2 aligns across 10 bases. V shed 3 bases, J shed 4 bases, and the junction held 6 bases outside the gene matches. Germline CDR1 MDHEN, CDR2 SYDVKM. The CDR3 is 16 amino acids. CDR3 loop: CASSFRASGGYNEQFF. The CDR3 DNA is TGTGCCAGCAGTTTCCGGGCTAGCGGGGGATACAATGAGCAGTTCTTC.

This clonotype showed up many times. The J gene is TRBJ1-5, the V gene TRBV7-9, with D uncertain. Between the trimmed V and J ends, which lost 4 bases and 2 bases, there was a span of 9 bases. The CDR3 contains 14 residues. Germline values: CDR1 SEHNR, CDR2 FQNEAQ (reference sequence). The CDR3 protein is CASSSTAGNQPQHF. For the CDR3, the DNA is TGTGCCAGCAGCTCGACGGCGGGCAATCAGCCCCAGCATTTT.

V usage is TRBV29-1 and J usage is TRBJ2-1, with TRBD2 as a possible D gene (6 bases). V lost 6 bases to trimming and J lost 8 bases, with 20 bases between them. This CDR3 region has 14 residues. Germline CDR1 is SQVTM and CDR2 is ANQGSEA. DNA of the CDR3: TGCAGCGTCGCACCCCGGGGGAGGTCGGATGAGCAGTTCTTC. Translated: CSVAPRGRSDEQFF.

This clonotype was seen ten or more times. The CDR3 protein is CASTLTRSSTDTQYF. The CDR3 nucleotides read TGCGCCAGCACGCTAACCAGGTCTAGCACAGATACGCAGTATTTT. V is TRBV4-1 and J is TRBJ2-3; D is unclear. This CDR3 contains 15 residues. Germline values: CDR1 MGHRA, CDR2 YSYEKL. The ends were cut back, 7 bases at V and 0 bases at J, with 14 bases in the middle.

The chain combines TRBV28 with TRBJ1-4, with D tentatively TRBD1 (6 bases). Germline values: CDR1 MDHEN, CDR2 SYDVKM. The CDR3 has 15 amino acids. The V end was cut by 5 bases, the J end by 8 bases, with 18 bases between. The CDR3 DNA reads TGTGCCAGCAGTGTAATACAGGGATTGCGCGAAAAACTGTTTTTT. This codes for CASSVIQGLREKLFF. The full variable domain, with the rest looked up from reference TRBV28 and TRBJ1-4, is DVKVTQSSRYLVKRTGEKVFLECVQDMDHENMFWYRQDPGLGLRLIYFSYDVKMKEKGDIPEGYSVSREKKERFSLILESASTNQTSMYLCASSVIQGLREKLFFGSGTQLSVL.

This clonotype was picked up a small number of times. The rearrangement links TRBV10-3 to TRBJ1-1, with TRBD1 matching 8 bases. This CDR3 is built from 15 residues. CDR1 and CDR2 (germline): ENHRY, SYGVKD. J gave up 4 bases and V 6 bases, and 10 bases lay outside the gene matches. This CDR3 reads CAISPGDRGGTEAFF. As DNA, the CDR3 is TGTGCCATCAGCCCGGGCGACAGGGGAGGCACTGAAGCTTTCTTT.

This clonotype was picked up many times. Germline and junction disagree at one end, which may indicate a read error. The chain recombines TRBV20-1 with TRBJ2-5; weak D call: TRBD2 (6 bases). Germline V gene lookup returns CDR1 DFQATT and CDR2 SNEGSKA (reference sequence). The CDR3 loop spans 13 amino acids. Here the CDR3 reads CSAGSGSQGTQYF. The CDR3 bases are TGCAGTGCAGGGAGCGGGTCACAAGGGACCCAGTACTTC.

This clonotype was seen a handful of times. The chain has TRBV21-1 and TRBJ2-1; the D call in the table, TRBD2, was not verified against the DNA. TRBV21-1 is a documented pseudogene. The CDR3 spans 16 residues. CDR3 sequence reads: CASSRSWLAGDNEQFF. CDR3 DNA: TGTGCCAGCAGCAGAAGCTGGCTAGCGGGGGACAATGAGCAGTTCTTC.

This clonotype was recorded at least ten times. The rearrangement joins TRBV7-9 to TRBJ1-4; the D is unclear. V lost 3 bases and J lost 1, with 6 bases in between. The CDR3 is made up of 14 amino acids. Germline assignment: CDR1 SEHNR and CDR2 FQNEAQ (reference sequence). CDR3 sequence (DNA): TGTGCCAGCAGCTTGGACGGAACTAATGAAAAACTGTTTTTT. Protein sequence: CASSLDGTNEKLFF.

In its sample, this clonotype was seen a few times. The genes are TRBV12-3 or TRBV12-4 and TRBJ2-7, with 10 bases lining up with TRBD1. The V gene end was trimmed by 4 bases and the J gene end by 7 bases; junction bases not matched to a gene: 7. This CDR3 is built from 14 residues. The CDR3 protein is CASSYRQGAGEQYF. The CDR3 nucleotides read TGTGCCAGCAGTTACCGACAGGGGGCTGGTGAGCAGTACTTC.

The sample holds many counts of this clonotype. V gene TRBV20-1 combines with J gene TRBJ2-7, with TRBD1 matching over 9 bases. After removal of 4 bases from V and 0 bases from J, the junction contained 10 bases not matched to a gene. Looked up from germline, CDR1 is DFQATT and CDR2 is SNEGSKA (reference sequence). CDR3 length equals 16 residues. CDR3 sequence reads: CSAKVIGTGISYEQYF. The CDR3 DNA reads TGCAGTGCTAAAGTGATTGGGACAGGGATCTCCTACGAGCAGTACTTC.

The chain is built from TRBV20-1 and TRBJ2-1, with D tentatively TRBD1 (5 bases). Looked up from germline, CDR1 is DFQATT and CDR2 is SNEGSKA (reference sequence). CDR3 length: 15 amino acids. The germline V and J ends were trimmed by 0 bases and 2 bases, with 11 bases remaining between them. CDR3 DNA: TGCAGTGCTAGAGACGTAGGGGCCCCCTACAATGAGCAGTTCTTC. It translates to CSARDVGAPYNEQFF.

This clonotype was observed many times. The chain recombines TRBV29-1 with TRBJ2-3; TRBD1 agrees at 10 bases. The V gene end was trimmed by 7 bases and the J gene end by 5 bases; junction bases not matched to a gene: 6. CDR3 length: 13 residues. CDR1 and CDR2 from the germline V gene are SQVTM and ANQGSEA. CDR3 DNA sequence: TGCAGCGCCACGACAGGGGGCGAAGATACGCAGTATTTT. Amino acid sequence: CSATTGGEDTQYF.

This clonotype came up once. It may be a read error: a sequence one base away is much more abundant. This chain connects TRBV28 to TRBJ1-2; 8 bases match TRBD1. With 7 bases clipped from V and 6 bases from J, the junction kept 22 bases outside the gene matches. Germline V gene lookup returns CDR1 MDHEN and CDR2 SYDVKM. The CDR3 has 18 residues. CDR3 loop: CASTNLRADRGPNHGYTF. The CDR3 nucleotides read TGTGCCAGCACTAATCTCAGGGCCGACAGGGGACCAAACCATGGCTACACCTTC.

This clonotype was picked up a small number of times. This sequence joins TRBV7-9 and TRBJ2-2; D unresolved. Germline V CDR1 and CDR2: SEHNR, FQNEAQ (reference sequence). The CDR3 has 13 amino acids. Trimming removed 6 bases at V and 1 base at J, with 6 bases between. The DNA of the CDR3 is TGTGCCAGCAGTTGGATGAACACCGGGGAGCTGTTTTTT. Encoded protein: CASSWMNTGELFF. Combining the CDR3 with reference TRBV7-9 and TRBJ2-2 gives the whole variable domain DTGVSQNPRHKITKRGQNVTFRCDPISEHNRLYWYRQTLGQGPEFLTYFQNEAQLEKSRLLSDRFSAERPKGSFSTLEIQRTEQGDSAMYLCASSWMNTGELFFGEGSRLTVL.

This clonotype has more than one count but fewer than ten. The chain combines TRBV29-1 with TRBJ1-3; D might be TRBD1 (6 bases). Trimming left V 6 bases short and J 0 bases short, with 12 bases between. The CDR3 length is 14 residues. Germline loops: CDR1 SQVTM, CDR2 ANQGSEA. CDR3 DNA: TGCAGCGTCGGGACACTTTACTCTGGAAACACCATATATTTT. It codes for CSVGTLYSGNTIYF.

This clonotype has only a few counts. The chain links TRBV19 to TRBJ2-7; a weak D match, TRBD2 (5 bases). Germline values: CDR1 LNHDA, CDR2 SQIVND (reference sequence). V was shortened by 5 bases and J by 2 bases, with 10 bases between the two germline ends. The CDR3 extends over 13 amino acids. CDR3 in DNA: TGTGCCAGTAGTTGGACCGGGACCTACGAGCAGTACTTC. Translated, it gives CASSWTGTYEQYF.

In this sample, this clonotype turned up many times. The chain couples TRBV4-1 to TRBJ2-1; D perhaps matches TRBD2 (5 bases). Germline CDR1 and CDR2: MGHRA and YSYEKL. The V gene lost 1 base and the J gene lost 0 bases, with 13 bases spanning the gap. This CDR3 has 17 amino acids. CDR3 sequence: CASSQVWRSSSYNEQFF. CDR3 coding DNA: TGCGCCAGCAGCCAAGTCTGGAGGTCCAGCTCCTACAATGAGCAGTTCTTC.

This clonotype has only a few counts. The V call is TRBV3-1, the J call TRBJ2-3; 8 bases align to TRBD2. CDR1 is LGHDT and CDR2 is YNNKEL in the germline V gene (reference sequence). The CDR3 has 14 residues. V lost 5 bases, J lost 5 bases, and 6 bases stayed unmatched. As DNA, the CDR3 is TGTGCCAGCAGCTTCGGACTAGCCCTAGATACGCAGTATTTT. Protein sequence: CASSFGLALDTQYF.

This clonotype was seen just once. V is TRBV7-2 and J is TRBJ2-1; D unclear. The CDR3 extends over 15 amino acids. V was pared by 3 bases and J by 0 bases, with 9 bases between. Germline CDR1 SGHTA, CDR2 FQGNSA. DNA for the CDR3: TGTGCCAGCAGCTTTAGTGTAGGCTCCTACAATGAGCAGTTCTTC. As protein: CASSFSVGSYNEQFF.

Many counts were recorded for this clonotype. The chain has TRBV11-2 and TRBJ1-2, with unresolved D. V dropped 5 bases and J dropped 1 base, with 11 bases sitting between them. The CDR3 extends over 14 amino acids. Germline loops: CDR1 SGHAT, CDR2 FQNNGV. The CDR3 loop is CASSGNIVNYGYTF. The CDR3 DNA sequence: TGTGCCAGCAGCGGAAACATAGTTAACTATGGCTACACCTTC.

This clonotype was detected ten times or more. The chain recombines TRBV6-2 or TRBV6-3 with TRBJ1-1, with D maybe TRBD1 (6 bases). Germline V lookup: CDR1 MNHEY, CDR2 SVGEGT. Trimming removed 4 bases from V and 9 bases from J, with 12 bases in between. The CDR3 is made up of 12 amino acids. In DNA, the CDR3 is TGTGCCAGCAGTTCGGGGGGCCCGAAAGCTTTCTTT. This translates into CASSSGGPKAFF.

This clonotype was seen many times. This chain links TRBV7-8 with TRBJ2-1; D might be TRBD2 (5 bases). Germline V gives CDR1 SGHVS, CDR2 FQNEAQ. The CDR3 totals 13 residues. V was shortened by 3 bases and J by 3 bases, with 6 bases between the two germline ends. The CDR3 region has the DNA TGTGCCAGCAGCTTCGGACTCTACAATGAGCAGTTCTTC. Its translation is CASSFGLYNEQFF.

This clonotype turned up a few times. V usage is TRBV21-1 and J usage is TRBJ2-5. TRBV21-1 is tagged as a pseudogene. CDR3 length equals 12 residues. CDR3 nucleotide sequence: TGTGCCAGCAGCAGGGAAAAAGAGACCCAGTACTTC. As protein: CASSREKETQYF.

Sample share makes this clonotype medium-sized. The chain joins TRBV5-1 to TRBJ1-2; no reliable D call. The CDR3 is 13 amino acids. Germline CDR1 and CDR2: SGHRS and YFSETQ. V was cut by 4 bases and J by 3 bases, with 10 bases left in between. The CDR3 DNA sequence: TGCGCCAGCAGCCCAGACGGAGACTATGGCTACACCTTC. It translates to CASSPDGDYGYTF.

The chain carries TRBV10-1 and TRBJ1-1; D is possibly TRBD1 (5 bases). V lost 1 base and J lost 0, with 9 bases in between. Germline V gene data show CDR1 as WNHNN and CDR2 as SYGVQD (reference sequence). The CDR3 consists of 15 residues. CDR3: CASSEFQTVNTEAFF. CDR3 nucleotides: TGCGCCAGCAGTGAGTTCCAGACAGTGAACACTGAAGCTTTCTTT.